This T cell receptor (beta chain) originates from a study of T cell repertoires in cytomegalovirus infection. Of note for this clonotype: Antigen unknown.

Germline assignment: CDR1 MDHEN and CDR2 SYDVKM. This CDR3 contains 15 residues. The ends were cut back, 6 bases at V and 2 bases at J, with 17 bases in the middle. Study-wide results and limits: What dominated the ex vivo response were HLA-C-restricted CMV-specific TCR beta clonotypes.

TCRdb recomputed calls from the reads with MiXCR, one row per CDR3 protein. This sample has more than 250,000 distinct CDR3 sequences, with roughly 25% found just once. The source is a human donor in good health (CMV status not recorded). Some clones in this sample may be carry-over from other donors' samples. The chain joins TRBV28 to TRBJ2-7, with D perhaps TRBD2 (6 bases). The starting material was cultured PBMCs, obtained from culture after CMV antigen stimulation. The CDR3 spells CASSATAGPTYEQYF. The CDR3 coding sequence is TGTGCCAGCAGCGCGACGGCGGGGCCAACCTACGAGCAGTACTTC.